This record looks at one T cell receptor (beta chain) sequence and its context. The target antigen is unknown. The data stem from a study of persistence of HIV-infected CD4 T cells. Looking at the study overall: Median time on suppressive ART was around eight years. Study-wide findings and caveats: Antigen-responding cells were enriched for degenerate expanded CDR3beta sequences.

The CDR3 spans 15 residues. J was trimmed by 2 bases and V by 1 base; bases with no gene match: 4. Germline CDR1 and CDR2: LGHNA and YNFKEQ. Stimulation used about 9.5 ug/mL lysate from CMV-infected fibroblasts. Responding CD4+ T cells were sorted by upregulation of both CD40 ligand and CD69. The immunoSEQ assay was version 4, run in survey mode. The table came from immunoSEQ multiplex PCR; TCRdb's copy has only in-frame clones and leaves some out. The profile shows around 13,000 clones, roughly 70% of them singletons. This TCR was sampled from an adult man with HIV who was CMV-seropositive. This sample comprised CD4+ T cells sorted from PBMCs after roughly 18-hour stimulation, obtained from a patient who received antiretroviral therapy. J is TRBJ1-2 and V is TRBV4-2; 7 positions agree with TRBD1. The CDR3 nucleotides read TGTGCCAGCAGCCAAGCCCAGGGGGGGAACTATGGCTACACCTTC. It yields the protein CASSQAQGGNYGYTF.